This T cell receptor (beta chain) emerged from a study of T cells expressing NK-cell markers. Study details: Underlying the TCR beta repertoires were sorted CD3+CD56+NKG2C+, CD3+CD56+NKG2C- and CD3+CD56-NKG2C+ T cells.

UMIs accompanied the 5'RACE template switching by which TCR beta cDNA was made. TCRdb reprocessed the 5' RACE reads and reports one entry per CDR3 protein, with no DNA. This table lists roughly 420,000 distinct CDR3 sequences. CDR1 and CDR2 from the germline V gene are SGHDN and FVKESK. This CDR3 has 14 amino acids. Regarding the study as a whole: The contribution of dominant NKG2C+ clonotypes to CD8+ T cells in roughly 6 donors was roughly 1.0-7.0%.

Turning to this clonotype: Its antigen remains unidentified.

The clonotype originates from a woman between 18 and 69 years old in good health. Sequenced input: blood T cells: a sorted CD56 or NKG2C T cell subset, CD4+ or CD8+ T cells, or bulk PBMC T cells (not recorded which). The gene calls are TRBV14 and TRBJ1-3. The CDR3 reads CASSRTYLENTIYF.